One and the same sample provided the 25 T cell receptor beta chains below, sequenced in a study of blood T cells in healthy people across ages. It was with a sample-barcoded 5' primer and a J-beta primer mix that a second PCR of about 6 to 11 cycles was run. A single record per CDR3 protein comes from TCRdb applying MiXCR to the 5' RACE reads. The repertoire holds over 450,000 distinct CDR3 sequences, with around 24% as singletons. The sample also formed part of further work on T cells of mothers and their children.

Sequences were obtained from blood. The receptors were gathered from a boy aged 5-17 years in good health.

The chain employs TRBV20-1 and TRBJ2-2; 7 bases align to TRBD2. CDR1 DFQATT and CDR2 SNEGSKA come from the germline V gene (reference sequence). Trimming cost V 6 bases and J 3 bases; bases outside gene matches: 13. This CDR3 is built from 16 residues. The CDR3 protein is CSARSGLGGYTGELFF. The CDR3 DNA reads as TGCAGTGCCCGTTCAGGGCTGGGGGGGTACACCGGGGAGCTGTTTTTT.

This clonotype was observed a few times. This rearrangement joins TRBV15 to TRBJ1-2; the D gene is possibly TRBD1 (6 bases). Germline V CDR1 and CDR2: LNHNV, YYDKDF (reference sequence). The CDR3 sequence is 15 residues long. V was pared by 0 bases and J by 5 bases, with 13 bases between. CDR3 in DNA: TGTGCCACCAGCAGAGAGGGGGCCGAATTTTATGGCTACACCTTC. Protein sequence: CATSREGAEFYGYTF.

This clonotype was seen a few times. The chain recombines TRBV10-3 with TRBJ1-2; D uncertain. Trimming took 3 bases from V and 8 from J, leaving 13 bases between them. Germline assignment: CDR1 ENHRY and CDR2 SYGVKD. The CDR3 extends over 13 amino acids. The CDR3 DNA reads as TGTGCCATCAGTGATTTGGGAACCGGGGGCTACACCTTC. It translates to CAISDLGTGGYTF.

The chain joins TRBV5-1 to TRBJ1-3; possible D gene TRBD1, 5 bases. Germline loops: CDR1 SGHRS, CDR2 YFSETQ. The CDR3 runs 17 residues. V lost 4 bases, J lost 0 bases, and 17 bases lay in between. CDR3 in DNA: TGCGCCAGCAGCCCTCGACAGCCTGACCCCTCTGGAAACACCATATATTTT. This encodes CASSPRQPDPSGNTIYF.

There are a few counts of this clonotype. The rearrangement links TRBV5-1 to TRBJ2-6; D gene uncertain. V lost 5 bases to trimming and J lost 0 bases, with 9 bases between them. CDR3 length equals 15 residues. Germline lookup yields CDR1 SGHRS and CDR2 YFSETQ. The chain's CDR3 is CASRDINSGANVLTF. Here the CDR3 DNA reads TGCGCCAGCAGGGATATCAACTCTGGGGCCAACGTCCTGACTTTC. Combining the CDR3 with reference TRBV5-1 and TRBJ2-6 gives the whole variable domain KAGVTQTPRYLIKTRGQQVTLSCSPISGHRSVSWYQQTPGQGLQFLFEYFSETQRNKGNFPGRFSGRQFSNSRSEMNVSTLELGDSALYLCASRDINSGANVLTFGAGSRLTVL.

The rearrangement uses TRBV20-1 and TRBJ2-5; TRBD1 aligns across 7 bases. The ends lost 6 bases at V and 2 bases at J; junction bases unmatched: 9. The CDR3 contains 14 residues. CDR1 DFQATT and CDR2 SNEGSKA come from the germline V gene (reference sequence). CDR3 in DNA: TGCAGTGCAATTTACCGGGACAGACAAGAGACCCAGTACTTC. It specifies CSAIYRDRQETQYF.

V gene TRBV28 combines with J gene TRBJ1-2, with TRBD1 matching 10 bases. This CDR3 spans 15 amino acids. V was pared by 7 bases and J by 2 bases, with 7 bases of the junction left unmatched. The germline V gene has CDR1 MDHEN and CDR2 SYDVKM. CDR3 bases: TGTGCCAGCACCTCCCCGACAGGGGGCAACTATGGCTACACCTTC. This translates into CASTSPTGGNYGYTF.

The J gene is TRBJ1-1, the V gene TRBV12-3 or TRBV12-4; D is uncertain. Deletions cut 3 bases from V and 0 bases from J, with 11 bases between. This CDR3 has 15 amino acids. CDR3 bases: TGTGCCAGCAGTTTGAGGACGGGTTTGAACACTGAAGCTTTCTTT. Protein sequence: CASSLRTGLNTEAFF.

The chain is built from TRBV7-8 and TRBJ2-7, with a tentative D call TRBD2 (5 bases). The CDR3 sequence is 15 residues long. Germline V CDR1 and CDR2: SGHVS, FQNEAQ. Between the trimmed V and J ends, which lost 5 bases and 0 bases, there was a span of 14 bases. This CDR3 is CASSPRGPNSYEQYF. Written as DNA, the CDR3 is TGTGCCAGCAGCCCTAGAGGGCCCAACTCCTACGAGCAGTACTTC.

The V and J genes are TRBV6-6 and TRBJ1-1, with no clear D. The CDR3 consists of 12 residues. Germline assignment: CDR1 MNHNY and CDR2 SVGAGI (reference sequence). V dropped 4 bases and J dropped 6 bases, with 9 bases sitting between them. CDR3 protein: CASSFQKPEAFF. CDR3 nucleotide sequence: TGTGCCAGCAGTTTCCAGAAACCTGAAGCTTTCTTT.

About this clonotype: One end of the junction fails to match germline, which may point to a read error. The chain carries TRBV7-2 and TRBJ2-6; tentative D call: TRBD1 (5 bases). Germline V gene lookup returns CDR1 SGHTA and CDR2 FQGNSA. The CDR3 consists of 16 residues. The CDR3 loop reads CASSLGRSSGASVLTF. The CDR3 DNA reads TGTGCCAGCAGCTTAGGACGGAGCTCTGGGGCCAGCGTCCTGACTTTC.

The chain links TRBV5-1 to TRBJ1-6; 9 nucleotides align to TRBD1. With 3 bases clipped from V and 7 bases from J, the junction kept 14 bases outside the gene matches. Germline loops: CDR1 SGHRS, CDR2 YFSETQ. CDR3 length equals 18 residues. The DNA for the CDR3 is TGCGCCAGCAGCTCAAATCCTGGACAGGGGCTGTCGAATTCACCCCTCCACTTT. It specifies CASSSNPGQGLSNSPLHF.

The chain combines TRBV5-5 with TRBJ1-1; D gene ambiguous. CDR1 and CDR2 from the germline V gene are SGHKS and YYEKEE (reference sequence). This CDR3 comprises 15 residues. Trimming pared 1 base from V and 4 bases from J, leaving 14 bases between. The CDR3 bases are TGTGCCAGCAGCTTGACGGGCAGGCCGGGCACTGAAGCTTTCTTT. Its translation: CASSLTGRPGTEAFF.

The genes are TRBV27 and TRBJ2-5; 8 bases match TRBD1. The CDR3 has 14 residues. Trimming cost V 5 bases and J 3 bases; bases outside gene matches: 5. Germline V CDR1 and CDR2: MNHEY, SMNVEV (reference sequence). CDR3 in DNA: TGTGCCAGCAGTGGGGAACAGGGGGAAGAGACCCAGTACTTC. Its protein product is CASSGEQGEETQYF.

There are a few counts of this clonotype. The V and J genes are TRBV10-3 and TRBJ2-5; maybe TRBD1 (5 bases). CDR1 is ENHRY and CDR2 is SYGVKD in the germline V gene. With 3 bases removed from V and 1 base from J, the gap between germline ends came to 9 bases. The length of the CDR3 is 14 residues. DNA for the CDR3: TGTGCCATCAGTGATCCGACAGTCCAAGAGACCCAGTACTTC. Protein sequence: CAISDPTVQETQYF.

This chain uses TRBV12-3 or TRBV12-4 with TRBJ2-3; D gene unclear. The CDR3 totals 11 residues. The V and J ends lost 8 bases and 5 bases respectively, with 8 bases between them. The DNA of the CDR3 is TGTGCCAGCTTAGGCGGAGATACGCAGTATTTT. Protein: CASLGGDTQYF.

The V gene is TRBV12-3 or TRBV12-4, the J gene TRBJ2-4; the D gene is possibly TRBD2 (5 bases). V lost 1 base, J lost 0 bases, and 13 bases lay in between. The CDR3 runs 17 residues. The CDR3 sequence: CASSLGSANLAKNIQYF. CDR3 nucleotides: TGTGCCAGCAGTTTAGGTAGCGCGAACCTAGCCAAAAACATTCAGTACTTC.

The rearrangement links TRBV7-2 to TRBJ1-5, with 9 bases identical to TRBD1. The J segment lost 6 bases and the V segment lost 2 bases, leaving 5 bases of the junction unmatched. Per the germline V gene, CDR1 is SGHTA and CDR2 is FQGNSA. The CDR3 is made up of 15 amino acids. The CDR3 loop reads CASSLQGQGSQPQHF. The CDR3 nucleotides are TGTGCCAGCAGCTTACAGGGACAGGGCAGTCAGCCCCAGCATTTT.

CDR3 residues: CATSDSDYTDTQYF. Written as DNA, the CDR3 is TGTGCCACCAGTGATTCAGACTACACAGATACGCAGTATTTT. This sequence joins TRBV24-1 and TRBJ2-3; D possibly corresponds to TRBD2 (5 bases). Germline assignment: CDR1 KGHDR and CDR2 SFDVKD. Trimming cost V 2 bases and J 2 bases, with 7 bases left between them. The CDR3 length is 14 residues.

This sequence joins TRBV7-3 and TRBJ2-1; perhaps TRBD2 as D (6 bases). The ends were cut back, 3 bases at V and 0 bases at J, with 12 bases in the middle. Looked up from germline, CDR1 is SGHTA and CDR2 is FQGTGA. The CDR3 consists of 16 residues. The CDR3 here is CASSLFAGSSYNEQFF. In DNA, the CDR3 is TGTGCCAGCAGCTTGTTCGCGGGGAGCTCCTACAATGAGCAGTTCTTC.

This rearrangement joins TRBV6-5 to TRBJ1-4; a weak D match, TRBD1 (5 bases). V gave up 2 bases and J gave up 1 base, with 11 bases separating them. From germline, CDR1 is MNHEY and CDR2 SVGAGI. This CDR3 spans 16 amino acids. In DNA, the CDR3 is TGTGCCAGCAGTTACCTAAGGGGAGGAACTAATGAAAAACTGTTTTTT. Translated, it gives CASSYLRGGTNEKLFF.

The chain combines TRBV11-2 with TRBJ2-1; TRBD2 matches at 13 bases. CDR1 is SGHAT, CDR2 FQNNGV, per germline. This CDR3 has 16 amino acids. J gave up 7 bases and V 5 bases, and 8 bases lay outside the gene matches. Here the CDR3 reads CASSQAGLAGDNEQFF. CDR3 nucleotide sequence: TGTGCCAGCAGCCAAGCCGGACTAGCGGGAGATAATGAGCAGTTCTTC.

The chain joins TRBV4-3 to TRBJ2-1; 7 nucleotides align to TRBD2. Trimming cost V 0 bases and J 0 bases; bases outside gene matches: 8. Germline lookup yields CDR1 LGHNA and CDR2 YSLEER. This CDR3 is built from 18 residues. Here the CDR3 reads CASSQEGGAAGSYNEQFF. In DNA form, the CDR3 reads TGCGCCAGCAGCCAAGAGGGAGGGGCAGCAGGCTCCTACAATGAGCAGTTCTTC.

V and J are TRBV7-2 and TRBJ2-5; 8 positions agree with TRBD2. Germline CDR1 reads SGHTA; CDR2 reads FQGNSA. This CDR3 spans 17 amino acids. V was pared by 1 base and J by 0 bases, with 7 bases of the junction left unmatched. The CDR3 bases are TGTGCCAGCAGCTTAGTCGGCACTAGCGGATACCAAGAGACCCAGTACTTC. Translated, it gives CASSLVGTSGYQETQYF.

This clonotype showed up just a few times. This chain uses TRBV7-2 with TRBJ2-5, with 7 bases that match TRBD2. The DNA matches TRBJ2-1 better at its end, which makes the J call doubtful. The CDR3 spans 18 residues. CDR1 and CDR2 (germline): SGHTA, FQGNSA. CDR3 in DNA: TGTGCCAGCAGCTCGGCGGGAGCAGTTGTACACCCGTACAATGAGCAGTTCTTC. Translated: CASSSAGAVVHPYNEQFF.